By sample fraction, the clone carrying this T cell receptor (beta chain) is large. This beta chain turned up in a library designed for alpha chains; as an off-target read, its abundance says little. The sample belongs to a study of spatial heterogeneity in lung cancer. On the study more broadly: The study consistently detected more beta-chain than alpha-chain sequences.

Per germline, CDR1 SEHNR and CDR2 FQNEAQ (reference sequence). The CDR3 consists of 13 residues. V gave up 3 bases and J gave up 2 bases, with 8 bases separating them. TCRdb re-derived calls from the 5' RACE reads in MiXCR, one entry per CDR3 protein. The table shows some 390 distinct CDR3 sequences, with 25% to 30% occurring only once. Time point denoted: sample taken at primary tumor resection. Whole RNA came from tumor, nontumor lung or frozen PBMC and was sequenced without being sorted. The material sequenced was PBMCs, taken at surgery. The chain links TRBV7-9 to TRBJ2-7, with D perhaps matching TRBD1 (5 bases). The TCR originated in a male donor with early-stage non-small cell lung cancer. CDR3 amino acids: CASSFQGPYEQYF. The CDR3, as DNA: TGTGCCAGCAGCTTTCAGGGCCCCTACGAGCAGTACTTC.